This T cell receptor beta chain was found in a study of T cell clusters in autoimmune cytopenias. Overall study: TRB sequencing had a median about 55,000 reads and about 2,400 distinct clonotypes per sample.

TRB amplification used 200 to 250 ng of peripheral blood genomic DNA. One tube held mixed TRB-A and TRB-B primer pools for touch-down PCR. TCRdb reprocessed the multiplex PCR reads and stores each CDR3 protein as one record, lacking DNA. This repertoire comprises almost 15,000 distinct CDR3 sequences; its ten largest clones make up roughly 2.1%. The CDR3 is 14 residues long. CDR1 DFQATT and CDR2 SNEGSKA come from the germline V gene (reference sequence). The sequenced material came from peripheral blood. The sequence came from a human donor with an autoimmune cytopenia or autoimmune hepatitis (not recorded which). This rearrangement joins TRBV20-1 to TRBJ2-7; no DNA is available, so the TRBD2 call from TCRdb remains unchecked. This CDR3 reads CSAFLAGGTYEQYF.